The clone carrying this T cell receptor (beta chain) turned up a few times. Expressed TCRB transcripts were sequenced because the isolated RNA had all been reverse transcribed beforehand. The method was immunoSEQ multiplex PCR; TCRdb's version includes in-frame clones alone and lacks a portion of them. The table has some 300,000 clones, 8% seen once; the top ten hold approximately 1%. The V gene end was trimmed by 4 bases and the J gene end by 5 bases; junction bases not matched to a gene: 5. The CDR3 is 13 amino acids. The germline gives CDR1 GTSNPN, CDR2 SVGIG (reference sequence). This sample was taken from a study of beta chain features in type 1 diabetes.

This sequence was found in a young woman in good health. Source material: central memory CD4+ T cells from blood. The chain joins TRBV30 to TRBJ1-1, with 9 positions matching TRBD1. CDR3 coding DNA: TGTGCCTGGACGGGACAGGGTGGGACTGAAGCTTTCTTT. Its protein is CAWTGQGGTEAFF.